The clone carrying this T cell receptor beta chain was observed a single time. The data originate from a study of cytomegalovirus exposure and HLA in healthy donors. Primers for the PCR totalled 60 Vbeta and 13 Jbeta. Repertoires were generated with immunoSEQ multiplex PCR, while TCRdb's copy carries only in-frame clones and drops some. The sample shows approximately 130,000 clones, about 86% of them seen only once. CDR1 is SGDLS and CDR2 is YYNGEE in the germline V gene. J gave up 2 bases and V 3 bases, and 5 bases lay outside the gene matches. There are 14 residues in the CDR3. The receptor was isolated from a man between 18 and 35 years old in good health and CMV-seronegative. The gene calls are TRBV9 and TRBJ2-7, with TRBD1 identical over 7 bases. Material: PBMCs. The CDR3 nucleotides are TGTGCCAGCAGCGACCGGGACAGAGCCTACGAGCAGTACTTC. Residues: CASSDRDRAYEQYF.